This TCR beta chain was found in a study of radiotherapy plus CTLA-4 blockade in lung cancer. Study outcomes and limitations: Following radiotherapy plus ipilimumab, tumor-derived TCR clones expanded in the blood. Strongest reported response predictors: early blood clone changes and post-radiation interferon-beta.

Here immunoSEQ multiplex PCR was the method, and the copy in TCRdb shows in-frame clones only, minus some. The sample shows 57,000 or so clones, 70% to 85% of them seen only once. CDR3 length: 17 amino acids. CDR1 and CDR2 (germline): LNHDA, SQIVND (reference sequence). Chemo-refractory metastatic non-small-cell lung cancer patients received focal radiation with ipilimumab CTLA-4 blockade. Worth noting for this clone: Its specificity is not known. The junction differs from germline at one of its ends, possibly a read error. Other DNA variants within this sample encode the same CDR3.

V is TRBV19 and J is TRBJ1-1, with D maybe TRBD1 (5 bases). This receptor was obtained from a human donor with non-small cell lung cancer who had a complete response to radiotherapy plus ipilimumab. The material was peripheral blood, obtained from a patient treated with radiotherapy plus ipilimumab. CDR3 sequence reads: CASSIDLGGGRATEAFF. The DNA of the CDR3 is TGTGCCAGTAGTATAGATCTGGGGGGAGGCAGGGCCACTGAAGCCTTCTTT.